This TCR beta chain is from a study of cytomegalovirus exposure and HLA in healthy donors. Study details: The use of the same platform for the approximately 130 validation repertoires and the 650 to 850 first-cohort repertoires was reported by a later analysis. Whole-study results and caveats: The study listed about 150 cytomegalovirus-associated TCR beta chains.

About this clone itself: The antigen remains unidentified.

This table comes from immunoSEQ multiplex PCR, and its TCRdb copy is limited to in-frame clones, with some not included. This repertoire shows 150,000 to 200,000 clones, about 82% found once; its top ten account for more than 1.2%. The germline V and J ends were trimmed by 2 bases and 4 bases, with 13 bases remaining between them. The CDR3 runs 15 residues. Looked up from germline, CDR1 is SGHAT and CDR2 is FQNNGV. This clonotype was sampled from a woman under 30 in good health and CMV-seronegative. The specimen was PBMCs. The V gene is TRBV11-2, the J gene TRBJ2-3; the D gene is possibly TRBD2 (5 bases). CDR3: CASSLRGRGSDTQYF. DNA for the CDR3: TGTGCCAGCAGCTTAAGAGGGAGAGGTTCAGATACGCAGTATTTT.